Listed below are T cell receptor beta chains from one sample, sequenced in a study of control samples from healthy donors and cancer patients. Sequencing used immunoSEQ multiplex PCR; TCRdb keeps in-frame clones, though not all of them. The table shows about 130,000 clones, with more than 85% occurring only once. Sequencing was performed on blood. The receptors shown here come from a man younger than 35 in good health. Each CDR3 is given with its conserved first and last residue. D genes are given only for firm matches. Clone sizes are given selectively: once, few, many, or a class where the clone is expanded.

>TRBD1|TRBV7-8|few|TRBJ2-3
CASSLAGLGDRAPDTQYF
TGTGCCAGCAGCTTAGCAGGTCTGGGGGACAGGGCACCAGATACGCAGTATTTT
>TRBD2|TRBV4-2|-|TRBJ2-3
CASSQETSGRGNTQYF
TGTGCCAGCAGCCAAGAAACTAGCGGGAGGGGAAATACGCAGTATTTT
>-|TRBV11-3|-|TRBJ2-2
CASRAGNTGELFF
TGTGCCAGCAGAGCGGGGAACACCGGGGAGCTGTTTTTT
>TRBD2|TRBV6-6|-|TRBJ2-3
CASSQGLAGGTQYF
TGTGCCAGCTCCCAGGGACTAGCGGGAGGGACGCAGTATTTT
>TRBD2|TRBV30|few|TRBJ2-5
CAWSAGTSGSSVTQYF
TGTGCCTGGAGTGCCGGGACTAGCGGGAGCTCAGTGACCCAGTACTTC
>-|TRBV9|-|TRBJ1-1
CASSVEVIDAEAFF
TGTGCCAGCAGCGTAGAGGTTATCGACGCTGAAGCTTTCTTT
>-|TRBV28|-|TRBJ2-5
CASSVRWYQETQYF
TGTGCCAGTTCTGTTAGGTGGTACCAAGAGACCCAGTACTTC
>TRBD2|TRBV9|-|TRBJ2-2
CASSRTSGIPGELFF
TGTGCCAGCAGCAGGACTAGCGGGATTCCCGGGGAGCTGTTTTTT
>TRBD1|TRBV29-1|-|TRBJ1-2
CSVLGTGYGYTF
TGCAGCGTTTTAGGGACAGGGTATGGCTACACCTTC
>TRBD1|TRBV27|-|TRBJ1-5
CASGTGQGAKFSNQPQHF
TGTGCCAGCGGGACGGGACAGGGGGCTAAATTTAGCAATCAGCCCCAGCATTTT
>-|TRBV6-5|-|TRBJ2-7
CASSIGSYEQYF
TGTGCCAGCAGTATCGGTTCCTACGAGCAGTACTTC
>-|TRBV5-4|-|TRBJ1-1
CASSLRGGGSTEAFF
TGTGCCAGCAGCCTCCGCGGGGGGGGAAGTACTGAAGCTTTCTTT
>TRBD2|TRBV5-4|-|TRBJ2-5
CASSPPSGRAGETQYF
TGTGCCAGCAGCCCCCCGAGCGGGAGGGCCGGAGAGACCCAGTACTTC
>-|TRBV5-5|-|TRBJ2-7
CASSFTTSRSYEQYF
TGTGCCAGCAGCTTTACTACAAGCCGCTCCTACGAGCAGTACTTC
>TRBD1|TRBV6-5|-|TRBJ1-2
CASFLGQGNLYGYTF
TGTGCCAGCTTCCTGGGACAGGGAAATCTCTATGGCTACACCTTC
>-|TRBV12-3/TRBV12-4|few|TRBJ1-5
CASTSSGQPQHF
TGTGCCAGCACTTCCTCCGGGCAGCCCCAGCATTTT
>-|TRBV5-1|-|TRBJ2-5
CASSLSGYMETQYF
TGCGCCAGCAGCTTGTCCGGGTATATGGAGACCCAGTACTTC
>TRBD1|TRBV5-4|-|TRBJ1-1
CASSVLGQAANTEAFF
TGTGCCAGCAGCGTCTTGGGACAGGCGGCGAACACTGAAGCTTTCTTT
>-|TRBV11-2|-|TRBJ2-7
CASGLGIPSYEQYF
TGTGCCAGCGGCCTCGGGATTCCCTCCTACGAGCAGTACTTC
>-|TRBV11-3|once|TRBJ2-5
CASSLVGGETQYF
TGTGCCAGCAGCCTAGTGGGAGGAGAGACCCAGTACTTC
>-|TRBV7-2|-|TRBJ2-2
CASSLGGNTGELFF
TGTGCCAGCAGCTTAGGGGGGAACACCGGGGAGCTGTTTTTT
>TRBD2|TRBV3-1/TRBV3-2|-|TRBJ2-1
CASSASGSSYNEQFF
TGTGCCAGCAGCGCTAGCGGGAGCTCCTACAATGAGCAGTTCTTC
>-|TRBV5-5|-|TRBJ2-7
CASRTVGRVSSYEQYF
TGTGCCAGCAGAACCGTCGGCAGGGTTTCCTCCTACGAGCAGTACTTC
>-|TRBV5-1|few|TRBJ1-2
CASSIEPGRDYGYTF
TGCGCCAGCAGCATAGAGCCAGGACGAGACTATGGCTACACCTTC
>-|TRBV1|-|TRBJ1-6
CTSSQHAGLANSPLHF
TGCACCAGCAGCCAACATGCGGGACTGGCTAATTCACCCCTCCACTTT
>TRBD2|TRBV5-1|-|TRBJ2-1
CASHTSGSPYNEQFF
TGCGCCAGCCATACTAGCGGGAGCCCCTACAATGAGCAGTTCTTC
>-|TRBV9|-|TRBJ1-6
CASSVRGVIGDSPLHF
TGTGCCAGCAGCGTACGGGGGGTTATCGGAGACTCACCCCTCCACTTT
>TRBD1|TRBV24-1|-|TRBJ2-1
CATSDAGTVSSKGQFF
TGTGCCACCAGTGATGCCGGGACAGTGTCGTCCAAAGGGCAGTTCTTC
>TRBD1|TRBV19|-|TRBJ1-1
CASSITGGTEAFF
TGTGCCAGTAGTATTACAGGGGGGACTGAAGCTTTCTTT
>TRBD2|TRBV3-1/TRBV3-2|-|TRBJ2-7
CASSQEGLSLAGATGEQYF
TGTGCCAGCAGCCAAGAAGGGTTGTCACTAGCGGGAGCCACTGGTGAGCAGTACTTC
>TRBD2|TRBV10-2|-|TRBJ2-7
CASSDSSGRTVQYF
TGCGCCAGCAGTGATTCTAGCGGGAGAACAGTGCAGTACTTC
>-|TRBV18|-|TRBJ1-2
CASSFKRQVWDGYTF
TGTGCCAGCTCATTCAAACGACAGGTGTGGGATGGCTACACCTTC
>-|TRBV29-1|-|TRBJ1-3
CSVDKGEAIYF
TGCAGCGTTGATAAGGGGGAGGCCATATATTTT
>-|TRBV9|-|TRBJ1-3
CASSVGGMAGNTIYF
TGTGCCAGCAGCGTAGGTGGGATGGCCGGAAACACCATATATTTT
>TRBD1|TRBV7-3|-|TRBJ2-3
CASSRQGGDTQYF
TGTGCCAGCAGCCGACAGGGTGGCGATACGCAGTATTTT
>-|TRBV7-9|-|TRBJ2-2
CASSLASQRGGELFF
TGTGCCAGCAGCTTAGCGAGTCAACGCGGCGGGGAGCTGTTTTTT
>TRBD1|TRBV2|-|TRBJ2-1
CASSDETGTDLYNEQFF
TGTGCCAGCAGCGACGAGACAGGGACCGATTTATACAATGAGCAGTTCTTC
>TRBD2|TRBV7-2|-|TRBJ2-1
CASSLALAGGPHNEQFF
TGTGCCAGCAGCTTAGCGTTAGCGGGAGGGCCCCACAATGAGCAGTTCTTC
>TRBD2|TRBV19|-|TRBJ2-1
CASSGFRLAGINYNEQFF
TGTGCCAGTAGTGGTTTTCGACTAGCGGGCATCAACTACAATGAGCAGTTCTTC
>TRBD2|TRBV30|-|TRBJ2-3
CAWTMGLAGVTDTQYF
TGTGCCTGGACCATGGGACTAGCGGGAGTCACAGATACGCAGTATTTT
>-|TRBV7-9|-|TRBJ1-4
CASSLGLSREKLFF
TGTGCCAGCAGCTTAGGACTGAGTCGTGAAAAACTGTTTTTT
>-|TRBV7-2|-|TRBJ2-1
CASSENRGGSYNEQFF
TGTGCCAGCAGCGAAAACAGGGGGGGGTCCTACAATGAGCAGTTCTTC
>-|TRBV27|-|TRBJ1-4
CASSITGLATNEKLFF
TGTGCCAGCAGTATCACAGGGCTCGCAACTAATGAAAAACTGTTTTTT
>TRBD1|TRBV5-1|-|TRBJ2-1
CASSPPGGQGSTYNEQFF
TGCGCCAGCAGCCCTCCCGGGGGACAGGGTAGTACCTACAATGAGCAGTTCTTC
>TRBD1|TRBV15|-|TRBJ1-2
CATSRAGGGINGYTF
TGTGCCACCAGCAGAGCAGGGGGAGGAATCAATGGCTACACCTTC
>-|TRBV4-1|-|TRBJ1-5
CASSQDLINQPQHF
TGCGCCAGCAGCCAAGATCTTATCAATCAGCCCCAGCATTTT
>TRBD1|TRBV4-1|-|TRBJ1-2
CASSQEGQPNYGYTF
TGCGCCAGCAGCCAAGAGGGACAGCCAAACTATGGCTACACCTTC
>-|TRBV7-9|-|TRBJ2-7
CASSLGRLESEQYF
TGTGCCAGCAGCTTGGGGAGATTAGAGAGCGAGCAGTACTTC
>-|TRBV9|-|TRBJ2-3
CASSVISGSTDTQYF
TGTGCCAGCAGCGTAATTAGCGGTAGCACAGATACGCAGTATTTT
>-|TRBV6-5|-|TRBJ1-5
CASSSLNQPQHF
TGTGCCAGCAGTTCGCTGAATCAGCCCCAGCATTTT
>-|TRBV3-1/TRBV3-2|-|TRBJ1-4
CASSPPGGWATNEKLFF
TGTGCCAGCAGCCCCCCGGGGGGGTGGGCAACTAATGAAAAACTGTTTTTT
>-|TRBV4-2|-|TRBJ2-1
CASSPTIYNEQFF
TGTGCCAGCAGCCCTACAATCTACAATGAGCAGTTCTTC
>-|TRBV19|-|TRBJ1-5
CASSGSGYQPQHF
TGTGCCAGTAGTGGATCGGGGTATCAGCCCCAGCATTTT
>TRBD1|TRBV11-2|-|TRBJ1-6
CASSLDRGRGLRSPLHF
TGTGCCAGCAGCTTGGACAGGGGGCGAGGTTTGAGGTCACCCCTCCACTTT
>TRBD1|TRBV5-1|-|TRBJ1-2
CASSLRDRGYGYTF
TGCGCCAGCAGCTTACGGGACAGGGGATATGGCTACACCTTC
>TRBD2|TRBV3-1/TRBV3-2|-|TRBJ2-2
CASSQEWRERAGELFF
TGTGCCAGCAGCCAAGAATGGCGGGAGCGGGCCGGGGAGCTGTTTTTT
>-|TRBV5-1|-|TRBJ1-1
CASSGRTEAFF
TGCGCCAGCAGCGGTCGGACAGAAGCTTTCTTT
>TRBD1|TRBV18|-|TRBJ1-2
CASSPTGSSQGAEYTF
TGTGCCAGCTCACCCACCGGATCTAGTCAGGGGGCGGAATACACCTTC
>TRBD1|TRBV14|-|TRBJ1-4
CASSRSYRGNEKLFF
TGTGCCAGCAGCCGGAGCTACAGGGGAAATGAAAAACTGTTTTTT
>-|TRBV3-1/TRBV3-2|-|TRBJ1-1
CASSQERGGAVVTEAFF
TGTGCCAGCAGCCAAGAGAGAGGGGGGGCGGTCGTGACTGAAGCTTTCTTT